The clone carrying this T cell receptor beta chain occurred many times. This entry comes from a study of regulatory T cells in long-lasting Graves disease. TCR beta libraries were built with iRepertoire HTBI primers and Arm-PCR of CDR3 regions. TCRdb recomputed calls from the multiplex PCR reads with MiXCR, one row per CDR3 protein. Seen here are 300,000 to 350,000 distinct CDR3 sequences, about 18% observed once, and the top ten hold just under 30%. Germline CDR1 is LGHDT and CDR2 is YNNKEL (reference sequence). CDR3 length equals 14 residues. With 7 bases clipped from V and 4 bases from J, the junction kept 8 bases outside the gene matches. Time point defined: persistent/refractory GD, antithyroid drugs over 5 years with positive TRAb. PBMCs provided the RNA from which the TCR library was made.

The sequencing used peripheral blood mononuclear cells (PBMCs), collected when the disease was refractory, from a patient treated with antithyroid drugs. The chain recombines TRBV3-1 with TRBJ2-5; TRBD1 matches at 8 bases. This sequence was found in a female donor with Graves disease. CDR3 sequence (DNA): TGTGCCAGCAAAACGGCAGGGGGCAGAGAGACCCAGTACTTC. Its translation is CASKTAGGRETQYF.